What follows are 28 T cell receptor beta chains derived from one specimen sequenced in a study of T cells in Graves' hyperthyroidism and ophthalmopathy. It was RNA transcripts that yielded the amplified TCR beta CDR3 regions. Initially, a first-round RT-PCR of the TCR CDR3 employed the HTBI primer set. In TCRdb, the multiplex PCR reads were re-called with MiXCR into one record per CDR3 protein. The profile covers a few hundred thousand distinct CDR3 sequences, with around 42% appearing a single time and 8.2% taken by the ten largest. Sequencing used peripheral blood or thyroid tissue (not recorded which). These receptors came from a woman aged 18 to 35 with Graves' hyperthyroidism.

This chain uses TRBV7-9 with TRBJ1-1; TRBD1 might be the D (6 bases). Per the germline V gene, CDR1 is SEHNR and CDR2 is FQNEAQ (reference sequence). The V end lost 6 bases, the J end lost 11 bases, and 22 bases lay between the germline ends. The CDR3 has 14 residues. The CDR3 loop is CASSNLTGTRAAFF. CDR3 nucleotides: TGTGCCAGCAGTAACTTGACCGGGACAAGGGCCGCTTTCTTT.

As concerns this clonotype: The junction differs from germline at one of its ends, possibly a read error. The chain combines TRBV24-1 with TRBJ2-5, with D possibly being TRBD2 (5 bases). CDR3 length: 16 amino acids. Per the germline V gene, CDR1 is KGHDR and CDR2 is SFDVKD. CDR3 DNA sequence: TGTGCCAGCAGTTTCTCGCGCGGGCTTGGGCAAGAGACCCAGTACTTC. Amino acids: CASSFSRGLGQETQYF.

This chain joins TRBV29-1 and TRBJ1-2; D call uncertain. V lost 8 bases and J lost 3, with 10 bases in between. The CDR3 totals 11 residues. Germline values: CDR1 SQVTM, CDR2 ANQGSEA. The CDR3 DNA follows: TGCAGCTTAGCTGGTGACTATGGCTACACCTTC. Translating gives CSLAGDYGYTF.

This clonotype has a handful of counts. The chain uses TRBV4-1 and TRBJ2-7, with 12 bases that match TRBD2. This CDR3 is built from 15 residues. CDR1 and CDR2 from the germline V gene are MGHRA and YSYEKL. With V trimmed by 2 bases and J by 4 bases, 3 bases remained unmatched. In nucleotides, the CDR3 is TGCGCCAGCAGCCAACCGACTAGCGGGAGTTACGAGCAGTACTTC. This sequence encodes CASSQPTSGSYEQYF.

This chain uses TRBV10-3 with TRBJ1-1, with 8 bases lining up with TRBD1. There are 16 residues in the CDR3. Germline trimming cut 0 bases from V and 5 bases from J; bases unmatched to any gene: 8. Germline loops: CDR1 ENHRY, CDR2 SYGVKD. CDR3 sequence: CAISESRQGKRTEAFF. CDR3 DNA sequence: TGTGCCATCAGTGAGTCCCGACAGGGGAAGCGGACTGAAGCTTTCTTT.

About this clonotype: A read error may be the cause here, since a much bigger clone is one base away. This chain links TRBV20-1 with TRBJ1-3; tentative D call: TRBD1 (6 bases). Trimming took off 5 bases at V and 2 bases at J, with 16 bases between the two ends. CDR3 length: 15 amino acids. Germline V gene data show CDR1 as DFQATT and CDR2 as SNEGSKA (reference sequence). The DNA for the CDR3 is TGCAGTGCTGGCATACAGGGCCTTGCTGGAAACACCATATATTTT. It is translated as CSAGIQGLAGNTIYF.

This clonotype was detected only a few times. This chain links TRBV20-1 with TRBJ2-7, with D tentatively TRBD2 (5 bases). The CDR3 length is 13 residues. CDR1 and CDR2 (germline): DFQATT, SNEGSKA (reference sequence). V gave up 5 bases and J gave up 3 bases, with 14 bases separating them. As DNA, the CDR3 is TGCAGTGCTTCGAAACCGGGAAACTACGAGCAGTACTTC. Translating it yields CSASKPGNYEQYF.

The rearrangement uses TRBV2 and TRBJ1-1; maybe TRBD1 (6 bases). Trimming took off 6 bases at V and 4 bases at J, with 18 bases between the two ends. This CDR3 region has 15 residues. Germline V gene lookup returns CDR1 SNHLY and CDR2 FYNNEI. DNA for the CDR3: TGTGCCAGCAGCTTTAGGGGGGCGCGGGTCACTGAAGCTTTCTTT. Translating gives CASSFRGARVTEAFF. Variable domain in full (rest from reference TRBV2 and TRBJ1-1): EPEVTQTPSHQVTQMGQEVILRCVPISNHLYFYWYRQILGQKVEFLVSFYNNEISEKSEIFDDQFSVERPDGSNFTLKIRSTKLEDSAMYFCASSFRGARVTEAFFGQGTRLTVV.

The chain recombines TRBV15 with TRBJ1-2; D is unresolved. Trimming took off 0 bases at V and 5 bases at J, with 13 bases between the two ends. This CDR3 has 15 amino acids. The germline V gene has CDR1 LNHNV and CDR2 YYDKDF (reference sequence). CDR3 nucleotide sequence: TGTGCCACCAGCAGAGATCTGGAGGACCCTTATGGCTACACCTTC. This translates into CATSRDLEDPYGYTF.

The CDR3 region has the DNA TGTGCCAGCAGCACAGAGGGGACAGGGAACACTGAAGCTTTCTTT. Encoded protein: CASSTEGTGNTEAFF. This chain links TRBV9 with TRBJ1-1; TRBD1 agrees at 8 bases. V trimming: 4 bases; J trimming: 1 base; junction bases outside the gene matches: 6. CDR1 is SGDLS and CDR2 is YYNGEE in the germline V gene. The CDR3 sequence is 15 residues long.

This clonotype turned up a few times. The V gene is TRBV7-8, the J gene TRBJ2-7; the match to TRBD1 covers 9 bases. CDR1 SGHVS and CDR2 FQNEAQ come from the germline V gene. CDR3 size: 15 residues. V lost 2 bases to trimming and J lost 3 bases; unmatched junction nucleotides: 5. The CDR3 here is CASSLSTGQGYEQYF. For the CDR3, the DNA is TGTGCCAGCAGCTTATCTACGGGACAGGGCTACGAGCAGTACTTC.

The chain employs TRBV24-1 and TRBJ2-5; no definite D call. Per the germline V gene, CDR1 is KGHDR and CDR2 is SFDVKD. Trimming cost V 5 bases and J 2 bases, with 8 bases left between them. The CDR3 consists of 13 residues. The CDR3 DNA reads as TGTGCCACCAGTGCTTCGAAGCAAGAGACCCAGTACTTC. Encoded protein: CATSASKQETQYF.

V is TRBV7-2 and J is TRBJ1-5, with D perhaps TRBD1 (5 bases). V was pared by 0 bases and J by 0 bases, with 6 bases between. This CDR3 spans 15 amino acids. Germline V CDR1 and CDR2: SGHTA, FQGNSA. The CDR3, as DNA: TGTGCCAGCAGCTTAGCACAGGATAGCAATCAGCCCCAGCATTTT. It specifies CASSLAQDSNQPQHF.

This clonotype was counted a few times. V gene TRBV5-1 combines with J gene TRBJ1-2; 8 bases align to TRBD1. Per the germline V gene, CDR1 is SGHRS and CDR2 is YFSETQ. Trimming took 0 bases from V and 3 from J; bases not matched to a gene: 1. The CDR3 has 14 residues. The CDR3 reads CASSLEGQDYGYTF. The CDR3 bases are TGCGCCAGCAGCTTGGAGGGACAGGACTATGGCTACACCTTC.

Many counts were recorded for this clonotype. The gene calls are TRBV10-3 and TRBJ2-5, with D possibly matching TRBD2 (6 bases). This CDR3 spans 15 amino acids. V gave up 2 bases and J gave up 5 bases, with 15 bases separating them. The germline V gene encodes CDR1 ENHRY and CDR2 SYGVKD. The CDR3 here is CAISEAGPSGETQYF. In DNA form, the CDR3 reads TGTGCCATCAGTGAGGCGGGACCTTCCGGGGAGACCCAGTACTTC.

This clonotype was recorded once. The germline gene is not matched at one end of the junction; a read error may be the cause. The chain joins TRBV10-3 to TRBJ1-4; 8 bases are a match to TRBD1. The germline V gene has CDR1 ENHRY and CDR2 SYGVKD. The length of the CDR3 is 15 residues. DNA for the CDR3: TGTGCCAGCAGTTATAGGGCAGGGGGCAATGAAAAACTGTTTTTT. It translates to CASSYRAGGNEKLFF.

As concerns this clonotype: One end of the junction varies from germline; a read error may be responsible. The V and J genes are TRBV25-1 and TRBJ1-1; possible D gene TRBD1, 5 bases. The length of the CDR3 is 14 residues. Per the germline V gene, CDR1 is MGHDK and CDR2 is SYGVNS. The CDR3 loop is CTSSLRLGDTEAFF. CDR3 sequence (DNA): TGTACCAGCAGCTTGAGGCTGGGGGACACTGAAGCTTTCTTT.

This clonotype was found a few times. The chain combines TRBV7-8 with TRBJ2-7; D is unresolved. Germline V CDR1 and CDR2: SGHVS, FQNEAQ. V was pared by 5 bases and J by 6 bases, with 20 bases between. The CDR3 sequence is 15 residues long. The CDR3 sequence: CASSQEPPGFGEQYF. CDR3 sequence (DNA): TGTGCCAGCAGCCAAGAACCCCCTGGATTTGGCGAGCAGTACTTC.

This clonotype has just a few counts. The chain couples TRBV19 to TRBJ1-5; TRBD1 is a possible D gene (5 bases). The CDR3 loop spans 16 amino acids. Germline CDR1 is LNHDA and CDR2 is SQIVND (reference sequence). V shed 5 bases and J shed 0 bases, with 14 bases lying between them. CDR3 coding DNA: TGTGCCAGTAGTCCGGCGGGGCAGTATAGCAATCAGCCCCAGCATTTT. Its protein is CASSPAGQYSNQPQHF.

The V gene is TRBV2, the J gene TRBJ1-5; D possibly corresponds to TRBD1 (6 bases). The V gene lost 6 bases and the J gene lost 0 bases, with 9 bases spanning the gap. CDR1 is SNHLY, CDR2 FYNNEI, per germline. The CDR3 runs 14 residues. The chain's CDR3 is CASRAQGSNQPQHF. In DNA form, the CDR3 reads TGTGCCAGCAGGGCACAGGGTAGCAATCAGCCCCAGCATTTT.

The rearrangement joins TRBV2 to TRBJ1-4; D perhaps matches TRBD1 (6 bases). The V gene's germline CDR1 is SNHLY and CDR2 FYNNEI. The CDR3 extends over 12 amino acids. V lost 6 bases and J 11 bases, leaving 13 bases between the germline ends. This CDR3 is CASRPGGCKLFF. As DNA, the CDR3 is TGTGCCAGCAGACCTGGGGGCTGTAAACTGTTTTTT.

Note on this clonotype: The conserved closing phenylalanine or tryptophan is absent in this CDR3, likely reflecting a read error. The limits of the CDR3 on the DNA are not certain, so only TCRdb's listed CDR3 is given. The CDR3 spells CASSPTGQ. The rearrangement joins TRBV7-9 to TRBJ1-4; TRBD1 is the table's D call, not checked against the DNA. The CDR3 is 8 amino acids in total, end residues counted. CDR1 SEHNR and CDR2 FQNEAQ come from the germline V gene (reference sequence).

Only a few counts were recorded for this clonotype. CDR3 DNA: TGTGCCAGCAGCCCAGCGGGACACCGGCACGGCTACACCTTC. Translated: CASSPAGHRHGYTF. J is TRBJ1-2 and V is TRBV7-9; perhaps TRBD1 as D (6 bases). Germline loops: CDR1 SEHNR, CDR2 FQNEAQ (reference sequence). V gave up 5 bases and J gave up 8 bases, with 18 bases separating them. This CDR3 is 14 amino acids long.

This sequence joins TRBV7-9 and TRBJ2-5; TRBD2 aligns across 7 bases. Germline V gene data show CDR1 as SEHNR and CDR2 as FQNEAQ (reference sequence). The J segment lost 9 bases and the V segment lost 5 bases, leaving 12 bases of the junction unmatched. CDR3 size: 14 residues. The CDR3: CASSRGEGWQPQYF. CDR3 in DNA: TGTGCCAGCAGCCGAGGGGAGGGATGGCAGCCCCAGTACTTC.

This clonotype has more than one count but fewer than ten. A much bigger clone sits one base away, suggesting this may be a read error. The chain recombines TRBV20-1 with TRBJ1-1; D is undetermined. CDR3 size: 12 residues. Germline loops: CDR1 DFQATT, CDR2 SNEGSKA (reference sequence). The CDR3 bases are TGCAGTCCTAGAGCCATGAACACTGAAGCTTTCTTT. As protein: CSPRAMNTEAFF.

Only a few counts were recorded for this clonotype. The chain links TRBV2 to TRBJ2-5, with 14 positions matching TRBD2. The CDR3 runs to 15 residues. Germline lookup yields CDR1 SNHLY and CDR2 FYNNEI. The V gene end was trimmed by 8 bases and the J gene end by 7 bases; junction bases not matched to a gene: 9. The CDR3 sequence: CASSSGTSGSATQYF. CDR3 in DNA: TGTGCCAGCTCCTCCGGGACTAGCGGGAGTGCGACCCAGTACTTC.

The V gene is TRBV7-2, the J gene TRBJ2-5, with D possibly TRBD2 on 6 matching bases. The germline V gene encodes CDR1 SGHTA and CDR2 FQGNSA. V was cut by 5 bases and J by 5 bases, with 18 bases left in between. The CDR3 spans 15 residues. Here the CDR3 DNA reads TGTGCCAGCAGCGACCTGGGGAGGACGGGGGAGACCCAGTACTTC. Amino acid sequence: CASSDLGRTGETQYF.

The chain combines TRBV25-1 with TRBJ2-5, with 8 bases matching TRBD2. The CDR3 has 15 amino acids. Germline V gene data show CDR1 as MGHDK and CDR2 as SYGVNS. The CDR3 loop reads CARVLAGGVQETQYF. Written as DNA, the CDR3 is TGTGCTAGAGTGCTGGCGGGAGGTGTCCAAGAGACCCAGTACTTC. The complete variable domain, with remaining parts taken from reference TRBV25-1 and TRBJ2-5, reads EADIYQTPRYLVIGTGKKITLECSQTMGHDKMYWYQQDPGMELHLIHYSYGVNSTEKGDLSSESTVSRIRTEHFPLTLESARPSHTSQYLCARVLAGGVQETQYFGPGTRLLVL.